The sequence of this T cell receptor (beta chain) was determined in a study of T cells in Graves' hyperthyroidism and ophthalmopathy. The CDR3 length is 12 residues. Researchers took RNA transcripts and amplified the TCR beta CDR3 regions from them. During a first-round RT-PCR of the TCR CDR3, the HTBI primer set was used. Via MiXCR, TCRdb re-called the multiplex PCR reads, giving one row per CDR3 protein. This sample carries a few hundred thousand distinct CDR3 sequences, 21% of them seen once, and the ten largest clones take about 50%. Criteria for exclusion of patients were uncontrolled infection, other autoimmune disease, pregnancy or lactation. Fresh peripheral blood, around 9.5 ml, yielded the PBMCs. This clonotype was detected many times. A junction end diverges from the germline sequence, so it may reflect a read error.

Specimen: blood. The sequence was collected from a woman aged 50 to 60 with Graves' hyperthyroidism. This chain joins TRBV12-3 or TRBV12-4 and TRBJ1-2; D not certain. The CDR3 DNA reads TGCGCCAGCAGCTTGCGGCAGGATGGCTACACCTTC. It is translated as CASSLRQDGYTF.